The 7 T cell receptor beta chains in this list originate from one sample, sequenced in a study of T cell repertoires in ileal Crohn's disease. Here immunoSEQ multiplex PCR was the method, and the copy in TCRdb shows in-frame clones only, minus some. This sample yields about 5,600 clones, of which about 85% are seen a single time; 9.7% belongs to the top ten. Sequencing was performed on ileal tissue. These receptors all come from an adult with Crohn's disease.

The V and J genes are TRBV11-2 and TRBJ2-5, with 7 nucleotides matching TRBD1. The germline V gene encodes CDR1 SGHAT and CDR2 FQNNGV. CDR3 length: 14 amino acids. V lost 5 bases, J lost 2 bases, and 5 bases stayed unmatched. The CDR3 reads CASSPQGVQETQYF. CDR3 in DNA: TGTGCCAGCAGCCCCCAGGGGGTGCAAGAGACCCAGTACTTC. Full variable domain (rest looked up from reference TRBV11-2 and TRBJ2-5): EAGVAQSPRYKIIEKRQSVAFWCNPISGHATLYWYQQILGQGPKLLIQFQNNGVVDDSQLPKDRFSAERLKGVDSTLKIQPAKLEDSAVYLCASSPQGVQETQYFGPGTRLLVL.

The chain joins TRBV7-3 to TRBJ2-1; D is possibly TRBD1 (7 bases). CDR1 and CDR2 (germline): SGHTA, FQGTGA. The CDR3 covers 13 residues. Deletions cut 3 bases from V and 6 bases from J, with 9 bases between. The CDR3 reads CASSFQGGNEQFF. In nucleotides, the CDR3 is TGTGCCAGCAGCTTCCAGGGGGGCAATGAGCAGTTCTTC.

The chain is built from TRBV25-1 and TRBJ2-2; D is perhaps TRBD1 (6 bases). Looked up from germline, CDR1 is MGHDK and CDR2 is SYGVNS. Trimming removed 1 base at V and 6 bases at J, with 12 bases between. The CDR3 is 15 amino acids. The CDR3, as DNA: TGTGCCAGCAGTGAATCGGGCAGGGGACCCGGGGAGCTGTTTTTT. This encodes CASSESGRGPGELFF.

The gene calls are TRBV5-1 and TRBJ2-3; 10 bases line up with TRBD2. The germline V gene encodes CDR1 SGHRS and CDR2 YFSETQ. The CDR3 sequence is 17 residues long. Trimming took 0 bases from V and 0 from J; bases not matched to a gene: 4. The CDR3 sequence: CASSLGSSGGSTDTQYF. CDR3 in DNA: TGCGCCAGCAGCTTGGGGTCTAGCGGGGGCAGCACAGATACGCAGTATTTT.

The rearrangement links TRBV6-6 to TRBJ1-4; 8 bases match TRBD1. With V trimmed by 5 bases and J by 4 bases, 6 bases remained unmatched. CDR3 length equals 15 residues. Germline CDR1 is MNHNY and CDR2 is SVGAGI (reference sequence). The chain's CDR3 is CASSKQGALNEKLFF. The CDR3 DNA sequence: TGTGCCAGCAGTAAGCAGGGGGCCCTTAATGAAAAACTGTTTTTT.

The genes are TRBV5-1 and TRBJ1-6; possibly TRBD1 for D (6 bases). Germline V lookup: CDR1 SGHRS, CDR2 YFSETQ. This CDR3 spans 14 amino acids. V was pared by 4 bases and J by 8 bases, with 13 bases between. The CDR3 here is CASSLEGGDSPLHF. CDR3 sequence (DNA): TGCGCCAGCAGCCTAGAGGGGGGGGATTCACCCCTCCACTTT. The variable domain in full, completed from reference TRBV5-1 and TRBJ1-6, reads KAGVTQTPRYLIKTRGQQVTLSCSPISGHRSVSWYQQTPGQGLQFLFEYFSETQRNKGNFPGRFSGRQFSNSRSEMNVSTLELGDSALYLCASSLEGGDSPLHFGNGTRLTVT.

This sequence joins TRBV20-1 and TRBJ1-1; 7 bases line up with TRBD1. Germline V gene lookup returns CDR1 DFQATT and CDR2 SNEGSKA (reference sequence). This CDR3 spans 11 amino acids. V lost 8 bases to trimming and J lost 5 bases; unmatched junction nucleotides: 5. Here the CDR3 reads CSPQGDTEAFF. The CDR3 bases are TGCAGTCCCCAGGGGGATACTGAAGCTTTCTTT.